This T cell receptor beta chain is drawn from a study of blood T cell repertoires in COVID-19. Looking at the study overall: Donors in the United States, Italy and Spain gave samples during acute or convalescent COVID-19. The cDNA or gDNA used as material had been derived from T cells, B-cell-depleted T cells, or PBMCs.

Sequencing used immunoSEQ multiplex PCR; TCRdb keeps in-frame clones, though not all of them. The sample holds several thousand clones, under 95% seen once. From germline, CDR1 is SGHTA and CDR2 FQGNSA. Trimming pared 5 bases from V and 5 bases from J, leaving 11 bases between. The CDR3 totals 13 residues. V usage is TRBV7-2 and J usage is TRBJ2-3, with a possible D match to TRBD1 (6 bases). The TCR comes from a human donor in a cohort sampled during active COVID-19. The sequencing input was peripheral blood. CDR3 sequence: CASSLGQLDTQYF. The CDR3 DNA is TGTGCCAGCAGCCTCGGACAGTTAGATACGCAGTATTTT.